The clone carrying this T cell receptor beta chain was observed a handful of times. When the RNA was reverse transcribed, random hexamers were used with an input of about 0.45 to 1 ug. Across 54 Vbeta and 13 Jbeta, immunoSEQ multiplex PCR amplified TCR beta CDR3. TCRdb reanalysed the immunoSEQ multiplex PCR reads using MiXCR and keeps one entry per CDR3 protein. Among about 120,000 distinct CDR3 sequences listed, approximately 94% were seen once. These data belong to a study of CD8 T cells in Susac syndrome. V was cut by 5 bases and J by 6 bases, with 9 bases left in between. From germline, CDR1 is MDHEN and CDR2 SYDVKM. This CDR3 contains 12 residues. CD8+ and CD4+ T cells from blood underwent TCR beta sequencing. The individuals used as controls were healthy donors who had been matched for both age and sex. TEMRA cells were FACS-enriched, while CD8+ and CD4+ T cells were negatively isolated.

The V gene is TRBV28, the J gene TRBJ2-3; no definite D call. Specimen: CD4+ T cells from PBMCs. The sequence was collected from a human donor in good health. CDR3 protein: CASSVTTDTQYF. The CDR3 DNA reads TGTGCCAGCAGTGTAACTACCGATACGCAGTATTTT.